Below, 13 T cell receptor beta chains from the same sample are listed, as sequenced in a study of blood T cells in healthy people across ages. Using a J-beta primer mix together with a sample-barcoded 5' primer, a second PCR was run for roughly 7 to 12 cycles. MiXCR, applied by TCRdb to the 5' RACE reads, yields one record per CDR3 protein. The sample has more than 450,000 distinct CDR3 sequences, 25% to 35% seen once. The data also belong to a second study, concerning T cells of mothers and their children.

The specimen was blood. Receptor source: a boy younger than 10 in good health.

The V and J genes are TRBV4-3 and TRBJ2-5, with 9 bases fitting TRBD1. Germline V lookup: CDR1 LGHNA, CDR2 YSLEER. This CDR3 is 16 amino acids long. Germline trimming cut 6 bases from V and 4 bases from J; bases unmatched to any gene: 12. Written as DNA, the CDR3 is TGCGCCAGCAGTTACGGGACAGGGCTTCGCGGAGAGACCCAGTACTTC. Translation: CASSYGTGLRGETQYF.

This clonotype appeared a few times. The CDR3 region has the DNA TGTGCCAGCAGCCCGGGACTAGGGGACTACGAGCAGTACTTC. Protein product: CASSPGLGDYEQYF. The rearrangement links TRBV12-3 or TRBV12-4 to TRBJ2-7, with 8 bases fitting TRBD2. Trimming took 6 bases from V and 3 from J; bases not matched to a gene: 7. The CDR3 contains 14 residues.

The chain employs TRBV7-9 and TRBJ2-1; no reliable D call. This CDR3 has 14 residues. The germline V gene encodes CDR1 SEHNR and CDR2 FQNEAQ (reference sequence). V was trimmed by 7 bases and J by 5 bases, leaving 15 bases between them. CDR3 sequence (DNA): TGTGCCAGCATCGCTCCTACTTCTGACAATGAGCAGTTCTTC. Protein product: CASIAPTSDNEQFF.

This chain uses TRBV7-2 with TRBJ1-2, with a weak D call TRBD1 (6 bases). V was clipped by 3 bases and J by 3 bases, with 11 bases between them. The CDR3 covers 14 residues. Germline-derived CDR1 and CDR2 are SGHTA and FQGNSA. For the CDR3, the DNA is TGTGCCAGCAGCTTTGGGGACAAGGACTATGGCTACACCTTC. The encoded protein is CASSFGDKDYGYTF.

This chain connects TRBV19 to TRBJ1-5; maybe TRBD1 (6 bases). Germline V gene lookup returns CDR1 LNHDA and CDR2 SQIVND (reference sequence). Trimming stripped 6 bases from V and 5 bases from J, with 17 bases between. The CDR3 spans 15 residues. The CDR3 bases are TGTGCCAGTAGGGCTGGGGGCAGGGCTGATCAGCCCCAGCATTTT. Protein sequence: CASRAGGRADQPQHF.

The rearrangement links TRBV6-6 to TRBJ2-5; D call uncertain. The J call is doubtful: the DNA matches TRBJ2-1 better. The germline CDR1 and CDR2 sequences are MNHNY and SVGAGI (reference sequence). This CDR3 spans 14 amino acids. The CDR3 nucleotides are TGTGCCAGCAGTCCCAATCCCGAATACAATGAGCAGTTCTTC. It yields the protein CASSPNPEYNEQFF.

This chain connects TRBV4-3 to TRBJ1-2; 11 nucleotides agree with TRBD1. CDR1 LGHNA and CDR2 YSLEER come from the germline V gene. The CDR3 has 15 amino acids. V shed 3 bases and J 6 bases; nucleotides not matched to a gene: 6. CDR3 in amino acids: CASSQDRGRENGYTF. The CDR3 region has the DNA TGCGCCAGCAGCCAGGACAGGGGGCGGGAAAATGGCTACACCTTC.

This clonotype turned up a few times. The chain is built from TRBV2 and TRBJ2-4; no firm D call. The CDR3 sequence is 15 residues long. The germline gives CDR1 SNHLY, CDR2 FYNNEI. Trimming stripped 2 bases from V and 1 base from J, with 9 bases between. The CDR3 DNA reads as TGTGCCAGCAGTGAAAGGGTTCAGGCCAAAAACATTCAGTACTTC. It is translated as CASSERVQAKNIQYF.

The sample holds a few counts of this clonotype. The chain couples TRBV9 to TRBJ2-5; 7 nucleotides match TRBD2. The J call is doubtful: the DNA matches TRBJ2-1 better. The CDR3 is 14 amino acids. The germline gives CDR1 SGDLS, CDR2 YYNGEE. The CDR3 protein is CASSDLRERNEQFF. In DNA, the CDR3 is TGTGCCAGCAGCGACTTGCGGGAGCGGAATGAGCAGTTCTTC.

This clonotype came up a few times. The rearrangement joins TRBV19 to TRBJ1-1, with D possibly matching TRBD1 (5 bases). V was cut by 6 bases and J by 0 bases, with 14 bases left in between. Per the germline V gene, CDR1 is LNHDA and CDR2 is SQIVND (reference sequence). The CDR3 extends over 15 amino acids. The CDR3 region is CASRVGRTLNTEAFF. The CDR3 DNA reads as TGTGCCAGTAGAGTGGGACGGACCCTGAACACTGAAGCTTTCTTT.

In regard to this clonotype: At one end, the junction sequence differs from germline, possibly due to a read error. CDR3 nucleotides: TGTGTCATCAGTGAGGGACAGGGCGACTCACCCCTCCACTTT. Translation gives CVISEGQGDSPLHF. This rearrangement joins TRBV10-3 to TRBJ1-6; 9 positions agree with TRBD1. The CDR3 has 14 amino acids. The germline V gene encodes CDR1 ENHRY and CDR2 SYGVKD.

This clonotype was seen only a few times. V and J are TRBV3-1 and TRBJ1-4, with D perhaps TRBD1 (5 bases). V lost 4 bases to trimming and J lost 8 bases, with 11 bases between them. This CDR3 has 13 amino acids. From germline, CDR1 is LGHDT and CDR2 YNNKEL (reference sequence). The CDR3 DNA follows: TGTGCCAGCAGCCGACAGACCGCGGAAAAACTGTTTTTT. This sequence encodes CASSRQTAEKLFF.

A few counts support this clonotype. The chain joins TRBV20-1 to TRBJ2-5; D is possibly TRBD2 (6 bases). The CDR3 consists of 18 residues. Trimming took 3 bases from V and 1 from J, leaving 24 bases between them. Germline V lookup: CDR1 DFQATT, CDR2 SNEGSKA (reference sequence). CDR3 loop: CSARGLARSEVGQETQYF. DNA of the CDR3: TGCAGTGCTAGGGGACTGGCTCGGTCTGAAGTTGGCCAAGAGACCCAGTACTTC.